This T cell receptor beta chain was recovered during a study of regulatory T cells in long-lasting Graves disease. Germline CDR1 MDHEN, CDR2 SYDVKM. V was pared by 5 bases and J by 0 bases, with 10 bases between. The CDR3 has 14 amino acids. This clonotype appeared a few times. Construction of TCR beta libraries relied on iRepertoire HTBI primers and on Arm-PCR targeting CDR3 regions. TCRdb called the multiplex PCR reads again in MiXCR, with one record for every CDR3 protein. This sample has 520,000 or so distinct CDR3 sequences, with 12% found just once. Described time point: newly diagnosed GD, antithyroid drugs for less than 3 months. PBMC RNA was the source of the TCR library. A further study also used this sample, focusing on T cells in Graves' hyperthyroidism and ophthalmopathy.

Sequencing was performed on peripheral blood mononuclear cells (PBMCs), taken at new diagnosis, from a patient treated with antithyroid drugs. This chain connects TRBV28 to TRBJ1-2; D call uncertain. The receptor's source is a woman aged 25-40 years with Graves disease. The CDR3: CASSSRWANYGYTF. CDR3 DNA sequence: TGTGCCAGCAGTAGCCGTTGGGCTAACTATGGCTACACCTTC.